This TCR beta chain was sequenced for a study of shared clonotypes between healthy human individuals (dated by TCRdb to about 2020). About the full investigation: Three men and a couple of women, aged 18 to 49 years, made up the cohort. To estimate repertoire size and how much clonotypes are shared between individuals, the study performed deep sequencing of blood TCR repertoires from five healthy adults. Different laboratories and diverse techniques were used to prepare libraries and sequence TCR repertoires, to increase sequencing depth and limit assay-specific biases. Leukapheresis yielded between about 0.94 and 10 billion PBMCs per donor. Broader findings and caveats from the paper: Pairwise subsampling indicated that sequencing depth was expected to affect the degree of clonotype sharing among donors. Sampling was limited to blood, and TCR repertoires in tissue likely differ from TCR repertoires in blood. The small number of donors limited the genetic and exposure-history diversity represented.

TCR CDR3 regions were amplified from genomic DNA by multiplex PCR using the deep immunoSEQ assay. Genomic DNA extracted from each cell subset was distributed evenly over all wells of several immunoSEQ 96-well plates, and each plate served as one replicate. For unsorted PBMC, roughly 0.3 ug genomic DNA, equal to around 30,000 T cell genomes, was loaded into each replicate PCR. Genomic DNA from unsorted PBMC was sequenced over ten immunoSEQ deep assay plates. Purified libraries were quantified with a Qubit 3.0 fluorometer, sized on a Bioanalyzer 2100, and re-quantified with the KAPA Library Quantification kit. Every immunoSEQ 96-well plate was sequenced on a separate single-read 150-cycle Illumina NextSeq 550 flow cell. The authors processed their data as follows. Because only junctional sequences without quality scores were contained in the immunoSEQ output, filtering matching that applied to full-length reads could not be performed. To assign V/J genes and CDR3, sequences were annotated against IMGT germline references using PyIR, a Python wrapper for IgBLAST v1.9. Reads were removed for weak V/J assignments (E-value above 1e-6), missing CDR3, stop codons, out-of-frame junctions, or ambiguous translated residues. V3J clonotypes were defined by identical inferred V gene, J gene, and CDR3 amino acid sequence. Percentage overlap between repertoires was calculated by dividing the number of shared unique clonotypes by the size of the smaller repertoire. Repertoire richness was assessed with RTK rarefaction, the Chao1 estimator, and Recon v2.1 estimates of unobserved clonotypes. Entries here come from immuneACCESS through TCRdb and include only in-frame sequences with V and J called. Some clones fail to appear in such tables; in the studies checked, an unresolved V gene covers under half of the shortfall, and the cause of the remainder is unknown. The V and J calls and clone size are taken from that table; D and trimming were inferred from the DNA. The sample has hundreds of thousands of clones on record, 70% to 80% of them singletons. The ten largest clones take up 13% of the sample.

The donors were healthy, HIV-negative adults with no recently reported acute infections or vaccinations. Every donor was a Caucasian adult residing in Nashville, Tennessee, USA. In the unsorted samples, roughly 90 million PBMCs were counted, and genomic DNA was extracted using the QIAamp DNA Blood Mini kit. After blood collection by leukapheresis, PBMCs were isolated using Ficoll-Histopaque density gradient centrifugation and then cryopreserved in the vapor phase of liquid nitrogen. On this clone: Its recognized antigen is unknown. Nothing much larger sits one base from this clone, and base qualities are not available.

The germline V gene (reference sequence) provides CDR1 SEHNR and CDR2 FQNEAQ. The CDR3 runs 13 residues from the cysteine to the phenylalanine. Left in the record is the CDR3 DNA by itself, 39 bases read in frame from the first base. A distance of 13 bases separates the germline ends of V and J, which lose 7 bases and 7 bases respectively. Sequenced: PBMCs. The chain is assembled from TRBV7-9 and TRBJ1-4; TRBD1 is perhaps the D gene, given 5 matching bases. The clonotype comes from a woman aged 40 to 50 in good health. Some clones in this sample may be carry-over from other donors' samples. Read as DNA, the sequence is TGTGCCAGCACCTTCAGGGTGGGTGAAAAACTGTTTTTT. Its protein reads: CASTFRVGEKLFF.